The 15 T cell receptor beta chains in this list originate from one sample, sequenced in a study of OX40 agonist ivuxolimab in advanced cancers. The protocol was immunoSEQ multiplex PCR, while the TCRdb copy is restricted to in-frame clones and leaves out a portion. The sample lists roughly 53,000 clones, 84% seen once, with around 0.7% in the top ten. The sample consisted of CD4+ or CD8+ T cells sorted from blood, taken in a trial of the OX40 agonist ivuxolimab. These TCRs come from an adult with an advanced solid tumor such as melanoma, head and neck, liver or kidney cancer.

The chain links TRBV11-1 to TRBJ1-4, with D unresolved. The CDR3 is 15 amino acids. Germline V gene lookup returns CDR1 SGHAT and CDR2 FQDESV (reference sequence). Trimming pared 1 base from V and 5 bases from J, leaving 11 bases between. The DNA for the CDR3 is TGTGCCAGCAGCTTAGAGGGTCCACCGAATGAAAAACTGTTTTTT. This encodes CASSLEGPPNEKLFF.

V gene TRBV19 combines with J gene TRBJ2-3; D gene ambiguous. V was clipped by 5 bases and J by 0 bases, with 18 bases between them. CDR3 size: 17 residues. From germline, CDR1 is LNHDA and CDR2 SQIVND (reference sequence). CDR3 sequence: CASSLLPGQLSTDTQYF. The CDR3 DNA sequence: TGTGCCAGTAGTTTACTGCCGGGCCAGCTCAGCACAGATACGCAGTATTTT.

J is TRBJ2-5 and V is TRBV28, with D hard to call. The V end was cut by 7 bases, the J end by 4 bases, with 10 bases between. The germline CDR1 and CDR2 sequences are MDHEN and SYDVKM. CDR3 length equals 12 residues. CDR3: CASNSVLETQYF. The CDR3 region has the DNA TGTGCCAGCAACTCGGTTTTAGAGACCCAGTACTTC.

The rearrangement joins TRBV11-2 to TRBJ1-1; tentative D call: TRBD1 (5 bases). CDR1 is SGHAT and CDR2 is FQNNGV in the germline V gene. Trimming took 4 bases from V and 6 from J, leaving 15 bases between them. The CDR3 loop spans 14 amino acids. The CDR3 here is CASSSWGGEAEAFF. The DNA for the CDR3 is TGTGCCAGCAGCTCATGGGGAGGGGAGGCTGAAGCTTTCTTT.

The gene calls are TRBV4-2 and TRBJ2-3; 16 bases match TRBD2. The CDR3 contains 17 residues. CDR1 LGHNA and CDR2 YNFKEQ come from the germline V gene. After removal of 4 bases from V and 5 bases from J, the junction contained 6 bases not matched to a gene. Here the CDR3 reads CASSPGTSGGAVDTQYF. The CDR3 nucleotides are TGTGCCAGCAGCCCTGGGACTAGCGGGGGGGCCGTAGATACGCAGTATTTT.

The rearrangement links TRBV7-2 to TRBJ2-7; weak D call: TRBD1 (6 bases). This CDR3 spans 14 amino acids. Trimming cost V 7 bases and J 5 bases, with 18 bases left between them. The germline CDR1 and CDR2 sequences are SGHTA and FQGNSA. CDR3 sequence reads: CASTLGQGNHEQYF. CDR3 DNA sequence: TGTGCCAGCACTTTAGGGCAGGGGAACCACGAGCAGTACTTC. Using reference TRBV7-2 and TRBJ2-7 for the parts outside the CDR3, the full variable domain is GAGVSQSPSNKVTEKGKDVELRCDPISGHTALYWYRQSLGQGLEFLIYFQGNSAPDKSGLPSDRFSAERTGGSVSTLTIQRTQQEDSAVYLCASTLGQGNHEQYFGPGTRLTVT.

The chain carries TRBV7-2 and TRBJ1-2; tentatively, D is TRBD1 (6 bases). CDR1 SGHTA and CDR2 FQGNSA come from the germline V gene. V shed 6 bases and J shed 3 bases, with 14 bases lying between them. This CDR3 region has 14 residues. Here the CDR3 DNA reads TGTGCCAGCAGAACAGGGAAGGGAGACTATGGCTACACCTTC. Translated, it gives CASRTGKGDYGYTF.

The CDR3 DNA follows: TGTGCCAGCAGCCCCCCGCTATATAGCGGGAGCAACTACGAGCAGTACTTC. The encoded protein is CASSPPLYSGSNYEQYF. The chain has TRBV7-3 and TRBJ2-7; TRBD2 agrees at 9 bases. This CDR3 comprises 17 residues. Germline lookup yields CDR1 SGHTA and CDR2 FQGTGA. The ends lost 5 bases at V and 3 bases at J; junction bases unmatched: 14. Supplemented by reference TRBV7-3 and TRBJ2-7, the full variable domain reads GAGVSQTPSNKVTEKGKYVELRCDPISGHTALYWYRQSLGQGPEFLIYFQGTGAADDSGLPNDRFFAVRPEGSVSTLKIQRTERGDSAVYLCASSPPLYSGSNYEQYFGPGTRLTVT.

The rearrangement joins TRBV6-6 to TRBJ2-5; TRBD2 aligns across 7 bases. V dropped 5 bases and J dropped 7; count of bases not matched to a gene: 10. The CDR3 is made up of 14 amino acids. Germline assignment: CDR1 MNHNY and CDR2 SVGAGI (reference sequence). CDR3: CASSPGTTFRTQYF. CDR3 sequence (DNA): TGTGCCAGCAGTCCCGGGACTACCTTCAGGACCCAGTACTTC.

This rearrangement joins TRBV30 to TRBJ2-7; tentatively, D is TRBD1 or TRBD2 (6 bases each). The CDR3 spans 12 residues. The V gene's germline CDR1 is GTSNPN and CDR2 SVGIG (reference sequence). Trimming took off 0 bases at V and 6 bases at J, with 9 bases between the two ends. CDR3 nucleotides: TGTGCCTGGAGTGTAGGGGGGCCCGAGCAGTACTTC. Its translation is CAWSVGGPEQYF.

The chain carries TRBV7-2 and TRBJ2-4, with TRBD2 matching 9 bases. This CDR3 spans 17 amino acids. Germline trimming cut 5 bases from V and 4 bases from J; bases unmatched to any gene: 12. Germline V gene data show CDR1 as SGHTA and CDR2 as FQGNSA. DNA of the CDR3: TGTGCCAGCAGCCAAATGGGGCTGACTAGCGGTAAAAACATTCAGTACTTC. This sequence encodes CASSQMGLTSGKNIQYF.

The rearrangement joins TRBV5-4 to TRBJ2-5; D is unresolved. The CDR3 is made up of 12 amino acids. V was cut by 3 bases and J by 5 bases, with 8 bases left in between. CDR1 and CDR2 from the germline V gene are SGHNT and YYREEE (reference sequence). CDR3 sequence (DNA): TGTGCCAGCAGCTCGGTCGGGGAGACCCAGTACTTC. It codes for CASSSVGETQYF.

This rearrangement joins TRBV9 to TRBJ1-6; TRBD1 might be the D (5 bases). There are 17 residues in the CDR3. In germline, CDR1 is SGDLS, CDR2 YYNGEE. V was clipped by 4 bases and J by 7 bases, with 21 bases between them. CDR3 DNA: TGTGCCAGCAGCTTGAGGGGTGTGTGGGGGGAAAATTCACCCCTCCACTTT. Encoded protein: CASSLRGVWGENSPLHF. The full variable domain, rest sourced from reference TRBV9 and TRBJ1-6, is DSGVTQTPKHLITATGQRVTLRCSPRSGDLSVYWYQQSLDQGLQFLIQYYNGEERAKGNILERFSAQQFPDLHSELNLSSLELGDSALYFCASSLRGVWGENSPLHFGNGTRLTVT.

The rearrangement links TRBV28 to TRBJ1-5; the D gene is possibly TRBD1 (5 bases). Deletions cut 6 bases from V and 7 bases from J, with 16 bases between. Germline loops: CDR1 MDHEN, CDR2 SYDVKM. The CDR3 has 14 amino acids. The CDR3 DNA is TGTGCCAGCAGGGCCGGGGGTACGGGACAGCCCCAGCATTTT. As protein: CASRAGGTGQPQHF.

Regarding this clone: The junction shows a germline mismatch at one end, possibly a read error. V gene TRBV7-2 combines with J gene TRBJ2-5, with a tentative D call TRBD2 (6 bases). The CDR3 runs to 13 residues. The V gene's germline CDR1 is SGHTA and CDR2 FQGNSA. The chain's CDR3 is CASSRNPRESFDF. The CDR3, as DNA: TGTGCCAGCAGCCGAAACCCCCGGGAGTCATTCGACTTC.